The TCR beta chain under discussion was sequenced for a study of shared T cell receptors in the human thymus. The CDR3 runs 15 residues. The V segment lost 7 bases and the J segment 3 bases; nucleotides outside the gene matches: 9. The germline gives CDR1 MNHEY, CDR2 SMNVEV (reference sequence). Assay: immunoSEQ multiplex PCR; the TCRdb copy retains only in-frame clones and omits some. The sample holds 720,000 or so clones, approximately 83% seen once. This sample was shared with a second study, whose subject was human thymus T cells. Turning to that study: Thymus tissue for the work was resected from patients undergoing corrective heart surgery. Blood and thymic repertoires both appeared biased in V and J gene usage. Related reports documented highly overlapping thymic repertoires among unrelated individuals.

This chain joins TRBV27 and TRBJ1-5; TRBD1 aligns across 7 bases. The clonotype originates from a girl younger than two with a congenital heart defect. The sample taken for sequencing was thymocytes. CDR3 DNA: TGTGCCAGCACCTCACTGGACAGGCCCAATCAGCCCCAGCATTTT. This sequence encodes CASTSLDRPNQPQHF.